A single sample gave rise to the 4 T cell receptor beta chains below, sequenced in a study of cytomegalovirus exposure and HLA in healthy donors. 13 Jbeta primers and 60 Vbeta primers were used for the PCR. Method: immunoSEQ multiplex PCR; TCRdb's copy keeps in-frame clones and lacks some. The profile shows some 150,000 clones, about 77% of them singletons. What was sequenced was PBMCs. These receptors were collected from a woman in her 50s in good health and CMV-seronegative.

The chain has TRBV6-5 and TRBJ2-1, with D possibly TRBD1 on 5 matching bases. Per the germline V gene, CDR1 is MNHEY and CDR2 is SVGAGI. The CDR3 is made up of 15 amino acids. V dropped 0 bases and J dropped 6 bases, with 12 bases sitting between them. The CDR3, as DNA: TGTGCCAGCAGTTACTCGTCTAGGGGCACCAATGAGCAGTTCTTC. It translates to CASSYSSRGTNEQFF.

Worth noting for this clone: The limits of the CDR3 on the DNA are not certain, so only TCRdb's listed CDR3 is given. The chain joins TRBV7-2 to TRBJ1-2; TRBD1, as called in the table, went unchecked against the DNA. Germline V gene data show CDR1 as SGHTA and CDR2 as FQGNSA. With termini counted, the CDR3 has 14 amino acids. The CDR3 sequence is CASSLVGAGAQDTF.

The V call is TRBV4-2, the J call TRBJ2-7; tentative D call: TRBD1 (6 bases). From germline, CDR1 is LGHNA and CDR2 YNFKEQ. Trimming removed 0 bases from V and 7 bases from J, with 13 bases in between. The CDR3 length is 14 residues. CDR3 sequence reads: CASSQDRGSPEQYF. In nucleotides, the CDR3 is TGTGCCAGCAGCCAAGATAGGGGGTCACCGGAGCAGTACTTC.

CDR3 DNA: TGTGCCAGCAGCCCGCTTATCGGAGGCTCCTACGAGCAGTACTTC. This sequence encodes CASSPLIGGSYEQYF. The chain is built from TRBV5-4 and TRBJ2-7; D is possibly TRBD2 (5 bases). V gave up 4 bases and J gave up 0 bases, with 14 bases separating them. Germline V gene data show CDR1 as SGHNT and CDR2 as YYREEE (reference sequence). The CDR3 runs to 15 residues. Together with reference TRBV5-4 and TRBJ2-7, the CDR3 gives the full variable domain: ETGVTQSPTHLIKTRGQQVTLRCSSQSGHNTVSWYQQALGQGPQFIFQYYREEENGRGNFPPRFSGLQFPNYSSELNVNALELDDSALYLCASSPLIGGSYEQYFGPGTRLTVT.